These 28 T cell receptor beta chains originate from one sample sequenced in a study of T-cell reconstitution after alpha-beta-depleted transplantation in children (dated by TCRdb to the mid-2010s). The library was prepared using PCR. Sequencing was performed on an Illumina HiSeq 2500. TCR library preparation used molecular barcoding, with unique molecular identifiers applied to normalize quantification of the TCRbeta repertoire. Through fastp at Q25 and MiXCR, TCRdb rebuilt clones from the public reads, retaining in-frame beta chains. Each CDR3 protein appears once, grouped with its most common genes and DNA. For this sample there are fewer than 550,000 distinct CDR3 sequences; roughly 11% appear just once. The ten most abundant clones make up roughly 15% of the sample. The sample's treatment or condition label, in plain terms: allogeneic hematopoietic cell transplantation with graft depleted of TCRalphabeta T cells and CD19 B cells.

This specimen was PBMCs, mostly from graft donor cells, taken 180 days after TCRalphabeta/CD19-depleted stem cell transplant. These receptors all come from a female patient aged 2 to 10 who had a stem cell transplant for aplastic anemia, so the T cells may come from the graft donor.

This clonotype turned up a few times. V and J are TRBV7-8 and TRBJ2-7; TRBD1 aligns across 7 bases. The CDR3 loop spans 15 amino acids. Unmatched junction bases numbered 6, after V lost 1 base and J lost 3 bases. The germline V gene has CDR1 SGHVS and CDR2 FQNEAQ. CDR3 sequence reads: CASSLGRGYIYEQYV. The CDR3 DNA sequence: TGTGCCAGCAGCTTAGGCAGGGGGTACATCTACGAGCAGTACGTC.

This clonotype has only a few counts. The chain recombines TRBV7-9 with TRBJ2-7; 7 bases are a match to TRBD2. Germline V gene data show CDR1 as SEHNR and CDR2 as FQNEAQ (reference sequence). V was clipped by 5 bases and J by 2 bases; unmatched bases: 3. The length of the CDR3 is 13 residues. The CDR3 loop reads CASSRRGAYEQYF. DNA of the CDR3: TGTGCCAGCAGCCGTCGGGGGGCCTACGAGCAGTACTTC.

This clonotype was observed many times. The rearrangement uses TRBV10-1 and TRBJ2-7; D unclear. CDR1 and CDR2 (germline): WNHNN, SYGVQD (reference sequence). The V and J ends lost 3 bases and 3 bases respectively, with 3 bases between them. The CDR3 length is 11 residues. The CDR3 region is CASSDGYEQYV. The CDR3 DNA sequence: TGCGCCAGCAGTGATGGCTACGAGCAGTACGTC.

Many counts were recorded for this clonotype. The chain joins TRBV6-2 or TRBV6-3 to TRBJ2-7; no reliable D call. The CDR3 covers 16 residues. The germline gives CDR1 MNHEY, CDR2 SVGEGT. Trimming cost V 0 bases and J 3 bases, with 15 bases left between them. CDR3 sequence (DNA): TGTGCCAGCAGTTACTCGATAGGCAGGAGTTACTACGAGCAGTACTTC. Its translation: CASSYSIGRSYYEQYF.

This clonotype was recorded at least ten times. The CDR3 sequence is CSVKQGWETQYF. The CDR3, as DNA: TGCAGCGTCAAACAGGGTTGGGAGACCCAGTACTTC. This chain connects TRBV29-1 to TRBJ2-5; TRBD1 might be the D (6 bases). Trimming took off 6 bases at V and 5 bases at J, with 13 bases between the two ends. This CDR3 spans 12 amino acids. In germline, CDR1 is SQVTM, CDR2 ANQGSEA. Variable domain in full (rest from reference TRBV29-1 and TRBJ2-5): SAVISQKPSRDICQRGTSLTIQCQVDSQVTMMFWYRQQPGQSLTLIATANQGSEATYESGFVIDKFPISRPNLTFSTLTVSNMSPEDSSIYLCSVKQGWETQYFGPGTRLLVL.

The chain recombines TRBV6-5 with TRBJ2-1, with D perhaps matching TRBD2 (5 bases). V was shortened by 2 bases and J by 8 bases, with 25 bases between the two germline ends. This CDR3 is built from 18 residues. Germline V gene data show CDR1 as MNHEY and CDR2 as SVGAGI. The CDR3 region has the DNA TGTGCCAGCAGTTACCGTTTTCCCACGGGGATTTTTTGGGATGAGCAGTTCTTC. Translating gives CASSYRFPTGIFWDEQFF.

The sample holds a few counts of this clonotype. CDR3: CASSLDMDRGREKLFF. In DNA, the CDR3 is TGTGCCAGCAGCTTAGACATGGACAGGGGGAGGGAAAAACTGTTTTTT. The chain couples TRBV7-2 to TRBJ1-4, with 10 bases lining up with TRBD1. This CDR3 spans 16 amino acids. The V gene end was trimmed by 1 base and the J gene end by 8 bases; junction bases not matched to a gene: 7. In germline, CDR1 is SGHTA, CDR2 FQGNSA.

The chain carries TRBV7-9 and TRBJ2-3; D is ambiguous. Germline lookup yields CDR1 SEHNR and CDR2 FQNEAQ (reference sequence). The CDR3 loop spans 12 amino acids. V lost 5 bases and J 8 bases, leaving 11 bases between the germline ends. The DNA for the CDR3 is TGTGCCAGCAGCGCCGGCTTCAGTACGCAGTATTTT. This codes for CASSAGFSTQYF.

Many counts were recorded for this clonotype. The chain carries TRBV20-1 and TRBJ2-7, with 9 bases identical to TRBD2. J gave up 0 bases and V 3 bases, and 3 bases lay outside the gene matches. The CDR3 runs 14 residues. CDR1 DFQATT and CDR2 SNEGSKA come from the germline V gene (reference sequence). CDR3 coding DNA: TGCAGTGCTAGCCCTAGCGGGGCCTCCTACGAGCAGTACTTC. Its protein is CSASPSGASYEQYF.

This clonotype has only a few counts. The rearrangement uses TRBV6-2 or TRBV6-3 and TRBJ2-3; weak D call: TRBD2 (6 bases). V lost 0 bases to trimming and J lost 4 bases, with 14 bases between them. The germline gives CDR1 MNHEY, CDR2 SVGEGT. The CDR3 totals 16 residues. The CDR3 nucleotides are TGTGCCAGCAGTTACTCGACGAGCGGGTCAGCAGATACGCAGTATTTT. Translating it yields CASSYSTSGSADTQYF.

This CDR3 reads CASSYEGLGPTEQFF. For the CDR3, the DNA is TGTGCCAGCAGTTATGAAGGCCTTGGACCGACTGAGCAGTTCTTC. The chain employs TRBV6-5 and TRBJ2-1; no clear D gene. The CDR3 length is 15 residues. Per germline, CDR1 MNHEY and CDR2 SVGAGI. Trimming took off 3 bases at V and 9 bases at J, with 18 bases between the two ends.

This chain connects TRBV12-3 or TRBV12-4 to TRBJ1-5; tentative D call: TRBD1 (6 bases). V dropped 7 bases and J dropped 4 bases, with 11 bases sitting between them. The CDR3 has 13 amino acids. CDR3 protein: CASNGQLNQPQHF. DNA of the CDR3: TGTGCCAGCAATGGACAGTTGAATCAGCCCCAGCATTTT.

The rearrangement links TRBV12-3 or TRBV12-4 to TRBJ1-1, with D unresolved. V lost 7 bases and J lost 0, with 21 bases in between. The CDR3 is 17 residues long. The CDR3 DNA reads as TGTGCCAGCACCAAAAACCTAGGGCGACTCATGAACACTGAAGCTTTCTTT. The encoded protein is CASTKNLGRLMNTEAFF.

This chain connects TRBV18 to TRBJ2-3; D could derive from TRBD1 or TRBD2 (5 bases each). V was shortened by 2 bases and J by 4 bases, with 13 bases between the two germline ends. CDR3 length: 15 amino acids. Germline values: CDR1 KGHSH, CDR2 LQKENI. The CDR3 loop reads CASSPEAVGADTQYF. The CDR3 DNA follows: TGTGCCAGCTCACCAGAGGCGGTGGGGGCAGATACGCAGTATTTT.

This clonotype was counted between two and nine times. The CDR3 sequence: CAISEPPTDGYTF. CDR3 sequence (DNA): TGTGCCATCAGTGAGCCGCCCACGGATGGCTACACCTTC. The chain uses TRBV10-3 and TRBJ1-2; D uncertain. CDR3 size: 13 residues. V was cut by 2 bases and J by 6 bases, with 10 bases left in between. Per germline, CDR1 ENHRY and CDR2 SYGVKD.

This rearrangement joins TRBV14 to TRBJ2-7; tentatively, D is TRBD2 (5 bases). The length of the CDR3 is 15 residues. Germline V gene lookup returns CDR1 SGHDN and CDR2 FVKESK. V was trimmed by 1 base and J by 6 bases, leaving 16 bases between them. The CDR3 region has the DNA TGTGCCAGCAGCCAAGGCAGGAGGAACCCCCGCGAGCAGTACTTC. Translated, it gives CASSQGRRNPREQYF. Variable domain in full (rest from reference TRBV14 and TRBJ2-7): EAGVTQFPSHSVIEKGQTVTLRCDPISGHDNLYWYRRVMGKEIKFLLHFVKESKQDESGMPNNRFLAERTGGTYSTLKVQPAELEDSGVYFCASSQGRRNPREQYFGPGTRLTVT.

V and J are TRBV6-2 or TRBV6-3 and TRBJ2-7; no clear D. CDR3 length equals 14 residues. V lost 2 bases, J lost 3 bases, and 11 bases lay in between. The germline V gene encodes CDR1 MNHEY and CDR2 SVGEGT. CDR3 sequence reads: CASSYEAKGYEQYF. The CDR3, as DNA: TGTGCCAGCAGTTACGAGGCTAAGGGCTACGAGCAGTACTTC.

V and J are TRBV7-9 and TRBJ1-1; D is ambiguous. V was cut by 4 bases and J by 3 bases, with 12 bases left in between. CDR1 and CDR2 from the germline V gene are SEHNR and FQNEAQ (reference sequence). The CDR3 runs to 14 residues. The CDR3 DNA reads TGTGCCAGCAGCTCCCACGCTGGACACACTGAAGCTTTCTTT. It is translated as CASSSHAGHTEAFF.

In this sample, this clonotype turned up a few times. V gene TRBV2 combines with J gene TRBJ1-5; D gene ambiguous. The length of the CDR3 is 14 residues. CDR1 and CDR2 (germline): SNHLY, FYNNEI. Trimming cost V 8 bases and J 1 base, with 12 bases left between them. In nucleotides, the CDR3 is TGTGCCAGCGGCGGGGAGGTCAGCAATCAGCCCCAGCATTTT. Translated, it gives CASGGEVSNQPQHF.

The chain combines TRBV20-1 with TRBJ1-6; D is unresolved. The length of the CDR3 is 16 residues. Trimming removed 0 bases from V and 3 bases from J, with 12 bases in between. Looked up from germline, CDR1 is DFQATT and CDR2 is SNEGSKA (reference sequence). In DNA, the CDR3 is TGCAGTGCTAGAGATCCCCCGACGGTCTATAATTCACCCCTCCACTTT. As protein: CSARDPPTVYNSPLHF.

This clonotype was seen only a few times. The V and J genes are TRBV12-3 or TRBV12-4 and TRBJ1-2; 7 bases align to TRBD1. This CDR3 is built from 13 residues. With V trimmed by 5 bases and J by 8 bases, 8 bases remained unmatched. CDR3 in DNA: TGTGCCAGCAGTCCCGGGACAGTTAGGGGCTACACCTTC. Translated: CASSPGTVRGYTF.

The table lists this clonotype with a few counts. The chain joins TRBV6-4 to TRBJ1-3, with 11 bases fitting TRBD1. CDR1 and CDR2 (germline): MRHNA, SNTAGT. V was pared by 6 bases and J by 5 bases, with 3 bases of the junction left unmatched. The CDR3 sequence is 14 residues long. Written as DNA, the CDR3 is TGTGCCAGCAGGGGGACAGGGGGAAGAAACACCATATATTTT. This gives the protein CASRGTGGRNTIYF.

This clonotype has ten or more counts. The chain joins TRBV18 to TRBJ2-5; D gene unclear. V was clipped by 2 bases and J by 2 bases, with 9 bases between them. Germline V gives CDR1 KGHSH, CDR2 LQKENI. The length of the CDR3 is 14 residues. CDR3 bases: TGTGCCAGCTCACCATATCTGGGGCAAGAGACCCAGTACTTC. Amino acids: CASSPYLGQETQYF.

This clonotype was picked up a small number of times. The chain has TRBV9 and TRBJ2-3; D is possibly TRBD2 (5 bases). V lost 2 bases to trimming and J lost 3 bases, with 16 bases between them. Germline lookup yields CDR1 SGDLS and CDR2 YYNGEE. The length of the CDR3 is 16 residues. The CDR3 bases are TGTGCCAGCAGCGTTCGGGATGACTCGTCGACAGATACGCAGTATTTT. Translating it yields CASSVRDDSSTDTQYF.

The gene calls are TRBV2 and TRBJ2-7; either TRBD1 or TRBD2 may supply D (6 bases each). CDR3 size: 15 residues. V lost 6 bases and J 2 bases, leaving 17 bases between the germline ends. Germline V gene lookup returns CDR1 SNHLY and CDR2 FYNNEI. CDR3 sequence reads: CASRSPGAVAYEQYF. The CDR3 region has the DNA TGTGCCAGCAGGTCCCCGGGGGCCGTCGCCTACGAGCAGTACTTC.

Concerning this clonotype itself: This may be a read error, as it is one base from a much larger clone. The V call is TRBV9, the J call TRBJ2-1, with 8 bases that match TRBD2. In germline, CDR1 is SGDLS, CDR2 YYNGEE. CDR3 length: 17 amino acids. CDR3 sequence: CANSAPSTSERRGEQFF. The CDR3 coding sequence is TGTGCCAACAGCGCCCCTTCGACTAGCGAGCGTAGAGGTGAGCAGTTCTTC.

There are a few counts of this clonotype. The chain is built from TRBV27 and TRBJ1-2; D is ambiguous. This CDR3 is 20 amino acids long. Trimming shortened V by 0 bases and J by 4 bases, and 27 bases separated the two germline ends. CDR1 is MNHEY and CDR2 is SMNVEV in the germline V gene (reference sequence). CDR3 nucleotide sequence: TGTGCCAGCAGTTTATCGCCCGGAGACGCCATAACAGCGCCGGTCTATGGCTACACCTTC. This codes for CASSLSPGDAITAPVYGYTF.

The V call is TRBV5-1, the J call TRBJ1-4, with 7 nucleotides matching TRBD1. V gave up 4 bases and J gave up 6 bases; unmatched junction bases: 6. Germline V gene sequence: CDR1 SGHRS, CDR2 YFSETQ. CDR3 length: 14 amino acids. The CDR3 nucleotides are TGCGCCAGCAGCAGGGACAGACGGGATGAAAAACTGTTTTTT. Its protein is CASSRDRRDEKLFF.